The clone carrying this T cell receptor (beta chain) was counted ten times or more. Its antigen is currently unknown. This sample was included in a study of T cells in Graves' hyperthyroidism and ophthalmopathy. RNA transcripts provided the source from which TCR beta CDR3 regions were amplified. The HTBI primer set drove a first-round RT-PCR of the TCR CDR3. TCRdb used MiXCR to reprocess the multiplex PCR reads, holding one entry per CDR3 protein. The sample consists of fewer than 650,000 distinct CDR3 sequences, 11% to 15% of them appearing once. These patients, aged 18 to 65, had recently diagnosed hyperthyroidism lasting under 2 months. Lactation, pregnancy, other autoimmune disease or uncontrolled infection led to exclusion of patients. Source material for PBMCs was over 7.5 ml fresh peripheral blood. The length of the CDR3 is 16 residues. Trimming removed 3 bases from V and 4 bases from J; junction bases left unmatched: 13. Germline CDR1 is SGHRS and CDR2 is YFSETQ.

Whole-study results and caveats: The majority of expanded thyroid clonotypes above 0.001 also appeared in blood.

The sequence derives from a woman aged 40 to 49 with Graves' hyperthyroidism. The rearrangement links TRBV5-1 to TRBJ2-7; 7 bases fit TRBD2. The source material was blood. The CDR3 DNA reads TGCGCCAGCAGCTCTCCTATGGGCGGGAGAGGGTACGAGCAGTACTTC. It codes for CASSSPMGGRGYEQYF.